These 2 T cell receptor beta chains share one sample of origin, sequenced in a study of beta chain features in type 1 diabetes. Of the isolated RNA, all was reverse transcribed, and so the sequenced material was expressed TCRB transcripts. TCRdb's copy holds only in-frame clones and misses some; the assay was immunoSEQ multiplex PCR. The data hold about 140,000 clones, with about a tenth observed a single time. The sample consisted of central memory CD4+ T cells from blood. Source of these receptors: a woman aged 40 to 50 in good health.

This clone has ten or more counts. The chain combines TRBV15 with TRBJ1-6; D gene uncertain. V was cut by 8 bases and J by 0 bases, with 8 bases left in between. The CDR3 runs to 14 residues. Germline CDR1 LNHNV, CDR2 YYDKDF (reference sequence). This chain's CDR3 is CATGRSSYNSPLHF. CDR3 bases: TGTGCCACCGGTAGGAGCTCCTATAATTCACCCCTCCACTTT.

This clone was seen more than once but under ten times. The chain carries TRBV25-1 and TRBJ1-1; D unclear. The CDR3 has 14 amino acids. Trimming removed 3 bases from V and 6 bases from J, with 14 bases in between. CDR1 is MGHDK and CDR2 is SYGVNS in the germline V gene. CDR3 loop: CASSEVGISAEAFF. CDR3 bases: TGTGCCAGCAGTGAGGTGGGGATTAGCGCTGAAGCTTTCTTT.